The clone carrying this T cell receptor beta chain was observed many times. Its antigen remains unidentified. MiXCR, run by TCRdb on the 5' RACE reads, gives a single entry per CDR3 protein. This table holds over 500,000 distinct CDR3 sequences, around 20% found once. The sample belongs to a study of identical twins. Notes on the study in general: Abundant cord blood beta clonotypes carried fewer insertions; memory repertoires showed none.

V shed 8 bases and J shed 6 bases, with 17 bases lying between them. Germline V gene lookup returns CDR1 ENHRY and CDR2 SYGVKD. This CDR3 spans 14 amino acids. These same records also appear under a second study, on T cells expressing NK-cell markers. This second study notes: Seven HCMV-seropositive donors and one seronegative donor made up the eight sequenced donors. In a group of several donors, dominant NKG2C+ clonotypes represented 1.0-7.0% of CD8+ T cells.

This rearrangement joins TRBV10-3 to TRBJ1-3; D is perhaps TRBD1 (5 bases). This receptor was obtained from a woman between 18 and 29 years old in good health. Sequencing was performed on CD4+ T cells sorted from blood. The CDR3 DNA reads TGTGCCATCGGACCCGGGGGACCGCCAAACACCATATATTTT. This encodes CAIGPGGPPNTIYF.